The rows below give T cell receptor beta chains drawn from one sample of a study of T cells in localized non-small cell lung cancer. The data were produced by immunoSEQ multiplex PCR, yet TCRdb's version contains in-frame clones alone and is incomplete. The data hold 20,000 to 25,000 clones, with under 90% observed a single time. The sample in question was PBMCs, obtained before any cancer treatment. These receptors were taken from a woman between 40 and 69 years old with stage II squamous cell lung carcinoma. Each CDR3 is given with its conserved first and last residue. D genes are given only for firm matches. Rows may omit the clone size; those that give it use once, few, many or a size class.

j_call clone_size d_call v_call cdr3_aa cdr3_nt
TRBJ2-3 - TRBD2 TRBV28 CASSSRLAGGWDTQYF TGTGCCAGCAGTTCAAGACTAGCGGGAGGGTGGGATACGCAGTATTTT
TRBJ1-5 - TRBD1 TRBV7-8 CASSLEYRGEGQPQHF TGTGCCAGCAGCTTAGAGTACAGGGGTGAGGGTCAGCCCCAGCATTTT
TRBJ2-4 - - TRBV19 CASSRQPNIQYF TGTGCCAGTAGTAGGCAGCCAAACATTCAGTACTTC
TRBJ2-7 - - TRBV7-9 CASSLDAPAEQYF TGTGCCAGCAGCTTAGACGCGCCCGCCGAGCAGTACTTC
TRBJ2-3 - - TRBV5-1 CASSLGQGATDTQYF TGCGCCAGCAGCTTGGGGCAGGGAGCTACAGATACGCAGTATTTT
TRBJ1-1 - TRBD1 TRBV19 CASRRQGWEGEAFF TGTGCCAGTAGAAGACAGGGGTGGGAGGGTGAAGCTTTCTTT
TRBJ1-1 - - TRBV5-6 CASSLGWAGALNTEAFF TGTGCCAGCAGCTTGGGATGGGCAGGGGCGTTGAACACTGAAGCTTTCTTT
TRBJ2-2 - - TRBV7-9 CASSPRGVTNTGELFF TGTGCCAGCAGCCCTAGGGGCGTTACGAACACCGGGGAGCTGTTTTTT
TRBJ2-3 - TRBD2 TRBV7-2 CASSFSGRAEDTQYF TGTGCCAGCAGCTTTAGCGGGAGGGCCGAAGATACGCAGTATTTT
TRBJ2-2 - - TRBV7-2 CASSLKGVSTGELFF TGTGCCAGCAGCTTGAAGGGTGTTAGCACCGGGGAGCTGTTTTTT
TRBJ2-5 - TRBD2 TRBV25-1 CASRSTSGHNQETQYF TGTGCCAGCAGGTCTACTAGCGGACATAACCAAGAGACCCAGTACTTC
TRBJ2-3 - - TRBV4-2 CASRPDASTDTQYF TGTGCCAGCAGGCCGGACGCCTCGACAGATACGCAGTATTTT
TRBJ2-5 - - TRBV18 CASSPSVETQYF TGTGCCAGCTCACCATCGGTAGAGACCCAGTACTTC
TRBJ2-1 - - TRBV29-1 CSGHSTWGSEQFF TGCAGCGGCCACTCCACTTGGGGGAGTGAGCAGTTCTTC
TRBJ2-1 - - TRBV11-3 CASSLGALVGDNEQFF TGTGCCAGCAGCTTAGGTGCACTAGTCGGGGACAATGAGCAGTTCTTC
TRBJ2-1 - - TRBV5-4 CASSLARPPRNEQFF TGTGCCAGCAGCTTGGCGAGACCCCCCCGGAATGAGCAGTTCTTC
TRBJ1-5 few - TRBV9 CASSVGSSGQPQHF TGTGCCAGCAGCGTTGGCTCCTCAGGTCAGCCCCAGCATTTT
TRBJ1-5 once - TRBV11-2 CASSLGPSPEPQHF TGTGCCAGCAGCTTGGGGCCCAGTCCGGAGCCCCAGCATTTT
TRBJ1-6 - TRBD1 TRBV5-6 CASSSKGTGSVALHF TGTGCCAGCAGCTCGAAGGGGACAGGCAGTGTGGCCCTCCACTTT
TRBJ2-7 - TRBD1 TRBV5-8 CASSLPGQGHEQYF TGTGCCAGCAGCTTGCCCGGACAGGGGCACGAGCAGTACTTC
TRBJ1-1 few TRBD1 TRBV7-9 CASTPGRRGTGDDTEAFF TGTGCCAGCACCCCCGGCCGCCGGGGGACAGGGGACGACACTGAAGCTTTCTTT
TRBJ1-1 few TRBD1 TRBV7-9 CASSTPDRGSAEAFF TGTGCCAGCAGCACACCAGACAGGGGGTCGGCTGAAGCTTTCTTT
TRBJ2-5 once - TRBV9 CASTSGLQETQYF TGTGCCAGCACCTCGGGACTCCAAGAGACCCAGTACTTC
TRBJ2-5 - - TRBV11-1 CASSLAGVETQYF TGTGCCAGCAGCTTAGCGGGAGTCGAGACCCAGTACTTC
TRBJ1-1 - - TRBV4-1 CASSSRGGNTEAFF TGCGCCAGCAGCTCCCGGGGGGGGAACACTGAAGCTTTCTTT
TRBJ2-6 - - TRBV18 CASSPVGGGNSGANVLTF TGTGCCAGCTCACCCGTAGGGGGAGGGAACTCTGGGGCCAACGTCCTGACTTTC
TRBJ1-1 once - TRBV2 CAGEMTVEAFF TGTGCCGGAGAGATGACAGTTGAAGCTTTCTTT
TRBJ2-7 - - TRBV7-5 CVRSRKLAGAYEQYF TGTGTCAGAAGCAGAAAACTAGCGGGCGCCTACGAGCAGTACTTC
TRBJ1-1 - TRBD1 TRBV30 CAWGGQYNTEAFF TGTGCCTGGGGGGGACAGTATAACACTGAAGCTTTCTTT
TRBJ2-5 - - TRBV27 CASSLVDGKTQYF TGTGCCAGCAGTTTGGTTGACGGGAAGACCCAGTACTTC
TRBJ2-7 - TRBD2 TRBV19 CASSRARAGAVYEQYF TGTGCCAGTAGCCGGGCCAGGGCGGGAGCAGTCTACGAGCAGTACTTC
TRBJ1-3 - - TRBV5-6 CASSHRGGPGNTIYF TGTGCCAGCAGTCATAGGGGGGGCCCTGGAAACACCATATATTTT
TRBJ1-2 - - TRBV19 CASSIAGANTYGYTF TGTGCCAGTAGTATAGCAGGGGCGAACACTTATGGCTACACCTTC
TRBJ1-2 once - TRBV4-2 CASSQVIQTVNGYTF TGTGCCAGCAGCCAAGTGATCCAGACAGTGAATGGCTACACCTTC
TRBJ1-1 few - TRBV7-9 CASSLGGSEAFF TGTGCCAGCAGCTTAGGTGGCAGTGAAGCTTTCTTT
TRBJ2-3 - - TRBV29-1 CSVGTHTDTQYF TGCAGCGTAGGGACCCACACAGATACGCAGTATTTT
TRBJ2-1 - TRBD2 TRBV28 CASSRAGGTYNEQFF TGTGCCAGCAGTAGAGCGGGAGGAACCTACAATGAGCAGTTCTTC
TRBJ2-2 - TRBD2 TRBV5-1 CASSSLGTSGTVTGELFF TGCGCCAGCAGCTCCCTCGGGACTAGCGGGACCGTCACCGGGGAGCTGTTTTTT
TRBJ2-7 - - TRBV5-6 CASSFGRAHEQYF TGTGCCAGCAGCTTTGGAAGGGCCCACGAGCAGTACTTC
TRBJ1-1 - - TRBV28 CASSIPNTEAFF TGTGCCAGCAGCATTCCCAACACTGAAGCTTTCTTT
TRBJ1-1 large - TRBV13 CASRVRGGMNTEAFF TGTGCCAGCAGGGTCAGAGGAGGAATGAACACTGAAGCTTTCTTT
TRBJ1-1 - TRBD1 TRBV28 CASSPPGQGGEAFF TGTGCCAGCAGTCCACCCGGACAGGGCGGCGAAGCTTTCTTT